What follows are 27 T cell receptor beta chains derived from one specimen sequenced in a study of control samples from healthy donors and cancer patients. Sequencing was performed with immunoSEQ multiplex PCR; in TCRdb, only in-frame clones are kept and a portion is missing. The sample has just over 30,000 clones; roughly 94% are singletons. Input material: blood. The receptor set was obtained from a man between 60 and 70 years old in good health.

The chain carries TRBV10-3 and TRBJ1-5; 8 bases align to TRBD1. Germline trimming cut 6 bases from V and 5 bases from J; bases unmatched to any gene: 6. The CDR3 length is 14 residues. CDR1 and CDR2 from the germline V gene are ENHRY and SYGVKD. The CDR3 bases are TGTGCCATCAGCATCGGACAGGGAGATCAGCCCCAGCATTTT. It encodes CAISIGQGDQPQHF.

The rearrangement joins TRBV6-1 to TRBJ1-1, with D possibly matching TRBD1 (5 bases). Germline V CDR1 and CDR2: MNHNS, SASEGT. This CDR3 has 15 amino acids. Trimming took off 1 base at V and 4 bases at J, with 13 bases between the two ends. CDR3 loop: CASSEGTTMGTEAFF. The CDR3 DNA reads TGTGCCAGCAGTGAAGGGACAACCATGGGCACTGAAGCTTTCTTT.

V usage is TRBV28 and J usage is TRBJ1-2; weak D call: TRBD1 (5 bases). CDR1 and CDR2 from the germline V gene are MDHEN and SYDVKM. V shed 7 bases and J shed 0 bases, with 12 bases lying between them. This CDR3 comprises 14 residues. CDR3 sequence: CASNPGAANYGYTF. As DNA, the CDR3 is TGTGCCAGCAACCCCGGGGCAGCTAACTATGGCTACACCTTC.

The chain combines TRBV7-2 with TRBJ2-5; TRBD1 agrees at 8 bases. Germline CDR1 is SGHTA and CDR2 is FQGNSA. This CDR3 contains 15 residues. J was trimmed by 0 bases and V by 5 bases; bases with no gene match: 5. The CDR3 DNA follows: TGTGCCAGCAGCCCAGAGGGACAGGACCAAGAGACCCAGTACTTC. Translated, it gives CASSPEGQDQETQYF.

The rearrangement uses TRBV9 and TRBJ2-2; 7 positions agree with TRBD1. The CDR3 loop spans 14 amino acids. V shed 3 bases and J 2 bases; nucleotides not matched to a gene: 1. Germline values: CDR1 SGDLS, CDR2 YYNGEE. The CDR3 protein is CASSGDSNTGELFF. The CDR3 DNA follows: TGTGCCAGCAGCGGGGACAGTAACACCGGGGAGCTGTTTTTT. The full variable domain, rest sourced from reference TRBV9 and TRBJ2-2, is DSGVTQTPKHLITATGQRVTLRCSPRSGDLSVYWYQQSLDQGLQFLIQYYNGEERAKGNILERFSAQQFPDLHSELNLSSLELGDSALYFCASSGDSNTGELFFGEGSRLTVL.

The V call is TRBV28, the J call TRBJ1-6; 7 bases agree with TRBD1. The V gene end was trimmed by 6 bases and the J gene end by 0 bases; junction bases not matched to a gene: 5. The CDR3 totals 16 residues. Germline CDR1 MDHEN, CDR2 SYDVKM. This chain's CDR3 is CASRSPGGSYNSPLHF. Written as DNA, the CDR3 is TGTGCCAGCAGAAGTCCAGGGGGCTCCTATAATTCACCCCTCCACTTT.

The J gene is TRBJ1-5, the V gene TRBV6-2 or TRBV6-3; D is undetermined. The CDR3 spans 16 residues. The germline V gene encodes CDR1 MNHEY and CDR2 SVGEGT. V lost 2 bases, J lost 5 bases, and 16 bases lay in between. The DNA for the CDR3 is TGTGCCAGCAGTTACGGAGCTTACCGGCAGGATCAGCCCCAGCATTTT. This codes for CASSYGAYRQDQPQHF.

This chain links TRBV6-5 with TRBJ2-7, with TRBD1 matching over 8 bases. The V and J ends lost 6 bases and 0 bases, in that order; junction bases with no gene match: 7. The CDR3 has 15 amino acids. Germline assignment: CDR1 MNHEY and CDR2 SVGAGI. For the CDR3, the DNA is TGTGCCAGCAGCCTAACAGGGGGTCTCTCCTACGAGCAGTACTTC. Translating it yields CASSLTGGLSYEQYF.

The chain is built from TRBV7-2 and TRBJ2-2; D is unclear. CDR3 length: 15 amino acids. The V gene lost 1 base and the J gene lost 2 bases, with 8 bases spanning the gap. Germline V CDR1 and CDR2: SGHTA, FQGNSA. CDR3 residues: CASSLGSVNTGELFF. The DNA for the CDR3 is TGTGCCAGCAGCTTAGGATCTGTTAACACCGGGGAGCTGTTTTTT.

V usage is TRBV11-2 and J usage is TRBJ1-2; TRBD1 agrees at 7 bases. From germline, CDR1 is SGHAT and CDR2 FQNNGV. V shed 1 base and J 11 bases; nucleotides not matched to a gene: 7. The CDR3 is 13 amino acids. The CDR3 bases are TGTGCCAGCAGCTTAGTGACAGGGAAGGGTTACACCTTC. It is translated as CASSLVTGKGYTF.

The chain is built from TRBV10-2 and TRBJ1-1, with 9 bases fitting TRBD1. V lost 7 bases to trimming and J lost 1 base; unmatched junction nucleotides: 4. The germline gives CDR1 WSHSY, CDR2 SAAADI. The CDR3 is 14 amino acids. The CDR3 protein is CASKGQGPNTEAFF. CDR3 nucleotides: TGCGCCAGCAAAGGACAGGGGCCGAACACTGAAGCTTTCTTT.

V usage is TRBV10-3 and J usage is TRBJ1-2; no reliable D call. The CDR3 loop spans 16 amino acids. V lost 0 bases to trimming and J lost 2 bases, with 13 bases between them. CDR1 and CDR2 (germline): ENHRY, SYGVKD. For the CDR3, the DNA is TGTGCCATCAGTGAGTCGCCCCTAACAGTAAACTATGGCTACACCTTC. Translation gives CAISESPLTVNYGYTF.

The chain links TRBV5-5 to TRBJ1-1; 10 nucleotides line up with TRBD1. J gave up 0 bases and V 3 bases, and 2 bases lay outside the gene matches. The CDR3 is 15 amino acids. Germline lookup yields CDR1 SGHKS and CDR2 YYEKEE (reference sequence). The CDR3 nucleotides read TGTGCCAGCAGCTCCGGGACAGGGGTGAACACTGAAGCTTTCTTT. Its translation: CASSSGTGVNTEAFF.

This sequence joins TRBV19 and TRBJ1-3; D is possibly TRBD1 (6 bases). Trimming cost V 7 bases and J 4 bases, with 14 bases left between them. The CDR3 contains 14 residues. CDR1 is LNHDA and CDR2 is SQIVND in the germline V gene (reference sequence). The CDR3 bases are TGTGCCAGTACCTCAGGGGTTTCCGGAAACACCATATATTTT. As protein: CASTSGVSGNTIYF.

The chain links TRBV6-6 to TRBJ1-1; D perhaps matches TRBD1 (5 bases). Germline assignment: CDR1 MNHNY and CDR2 SVGAGI (reference sequence). CDR3 length equals 12 residues. V lost 4 bases and J lost 6, with 9 bases in between. The CDR3: CASSSGTPEAFF. The CDR3 DNA follows: TGTGCCAGCAGTTCCGGGACTCCTGAAGCTTTCTTT.

This clone came up once. The chain links TRBV4-1 to TRBJ1-1; TRBD1 is a possible D gene (5 bases). Trimming stripped 0 bases from V and 4 bases from J, with 24 bases between. This CDR3 is built from 19 residues. CDR1 and CDR2 (germline): MGHRA, YSYEKL. The CDR3 region is CASSQEGQAGPVGGTEAFF. CDR3 DNA sequence: TGCGCCAGCAGCCAAGAGGGGCAGGCCGGCCCTGTCGGTGGCACTGAAGCTTTCTTT.

This chain connects TRBV2 to TRBJ1-5; no clear D gene. This CDR3 has 15 amino acids. V was trimmed by 1 base and J by 4 bases, leaving 11 bases between them. Germline V gene lookup returns CDR1 SNHLY and CDR2 FYNNEI. For the CDR3, the DNA is TGTGCCAGCAGTGAAGAAGCAGGAGCAAATCAGCCCCAGCATTTT. Translation: CASSEEAGANQPQHF.

The genes are TRBV10-3 and TRBJ1-1, with 7 bases that match TRBD1. CDR3 length: 13 residues. The V gene end was trimmed by 6 bases and the J gene end by 5 bases; junction bases not matched to a gene: 6. Looked up from germline, CDR1 is ENHRY and CDR2 is SYGVKD. CDR3 in amino acids: CAIRTGRWTEAFF. Here the CDR3 DNA reads TGTGCCATCAGGACAGGGCGGTGGACTGAAGCTTTCTTT.

The chain recombines TRBV9 with TRBJ2-1, with D possibly matching TRBD1 (5 bases). Trimming left V 0 bases short and J 0 bases short, with 7 bases between. Germline V gene data show CDR1 as SGDLS and CDR2 as YYNGEE. This CDR3 spans 15 amino acids. The CDR3 sequence is CASSVVGDSYNEQFF. In nucleotides, the CDR3 is TGTGCCAGCAGCGTAGTAGGGGACTCCTACAATGAGCAGTTCTTC.

The chain carries TRBV6-6 and TRBJ2-3; 9 bases are shared with TRBD2. Germline lookup yields CDR1 MNHNY and CDR2 SVGAGI (reference sequence). The junction had 1 base not matched to a gene; V was cut back by 3 bases and J by 0 bases. The CDR3 spans 15 residues. The CDR3 nucleotides read TGTGCCAGCAGTTATACTAGCGGGAGCACAGATACGCAGTATTTT. It codes for CASSYTSGSTDTQYF.

This clone was picked up one time. The chain has TRBV7-2 and TRBJ1-1, with unresolved D. The V end was cut by 1 base, the J end by 1 base, with 4 bases between. CDR1 and CDR2 from the germline V gene are SGHTA and FQGNSA. This CDR3 contains 13 residues. The CDR3 reads CASSLGQNTEAFF. The DNA for the CDR3 is TGTGCCAGCAGCTTAGGACAGAACACTGAAGCTTTCTTT. The full variable domain, rest sourced from reference TRBV7-2 and TRBJ1-1, is GAGVSQSPSNKVTEKGKDVELRCDPISGHTALYWYRQSLGQGLEFLIYFQGNSAPDKSGLPSDRFSAERTGGSVSTLTIQRTQQEDSAVYLCASSLGQNTEAFFGQGTRLTVV.

The chain combines TRBV7-2 with TRBJ2-7; D remains ambiguous. Germline-derived CDR1 and CDR2 are SGHTA and FQGNSA. V lost 5 bases, J lost 0 bases, and 2 bases lay in between. This CDR3 is built from 11 residues. CDR3 sequence: CASSDSYEQYF. The CDR3, as DNA: TGTGCCAGCAGCGACTCCTACGAGCAGTACTTC.

The rearrangement uses TRBV28 and TRBJ2-7; 8 positions match TRBD1. The germline V gene encodes CDR1 MDHEN and CDR2 SYDVKM. V dropped 4 bases and J dropped 3; count of bases not matched to a gene: 11. The CDR3 has 16 residues. This CDR3 reads CASSSPGTGRLYEQYF. CDR3 in DNA: TGTGCCAGCAGTTCTCCCGGGACAGGACGCCTCTACGAGCAGTACTTC. The whole variable domain, filled in from reference TRBV28 and TRBJ2-7, reads DVKVTQSSRYLVKRTGEKVFLECVQDMDHENMFWYRQDPGLGLRLIYFSYDVKMKEKGDIPEGYSVSREKKERFSLILESASTNQTSMYLCASSSPGTGRLYEQYFGPGTRLTVT.

This chain connects TRBV18 to TRBJ2-3, with 12 bases lining up with TRBD2. The germline V gene encodes CDR1 KGHSH and CDR2 LQKENI. The CDR3 length is 16 residues. The V and J ends lost 3 bases and 6 bases, in that order; junction bases with no gene match: 7. CDR3 nucleotide sequence: TGTGCCAGCTCACCGTTGCCTAGCGGGGGGGCCGATACGCAGTATTTT. Translating it yields CASSPLPSGGADTQYF.

V usage is TRBV6-1 and J usage is TRBJ1-5, with D unclear. V was shortened by 2 bases and J by 5 bases, with 16 bases between the two germline ends. Germline assignment: CDR1 MNHNS and CDR2 SASEGT. This CDR3 is built from 16 residues. CDR3 in DNA: TGTGCCAGCAGTGAACGCCAGCTGAGTCAAGATCAGCCCCAGCATTTT. This translates into CASSERQLSQDQPQHF.

V is TRBV11-2 and J is TRBJ2-3; TRBD1 or TRBD2 may be the D gene (6 bases each). The ends were cut back, 3 bases at V and 8 bases at J, with 21 bases in the middle. Looked up from germline, CDR1 is SGHAT and CDR2 is FQNNGV. The CDR3 covers 16 residues. CDR3 sequence: CASSFNRVGKGGTQYF. In nucleotides, the CDR3 is TGTGCCAGCAGCTTCAACCGGGTGGGGAAGGGGGGTACGCAGTATTTT.

Notes on this clone: Germline and junction disagree at one end, which may indicate a read error. Different DNA sequences within this sample yield the same CDR3. V usage is TRBV4-3 and J usage is TRBJ1-1; D gene uncertain. The CDR3 length is 14 residues. CDR1 and CDR2 (germline): LGHNA, YSLEER. The CDR3 DNA reads TGCGCCAGCAGCGCCCGGGCCGCACAGAGAGAAGCTTTTTTT. Encoded protein: CASSARAAQREAFF.